This T cell receptor beta chain was retrieved from a study of CD8 T cells in ankylosing spondylitis. Study-level points and caveats: Ankylosing spondylitis blood appeared to be characterized by a TCR beta motif of several highly homologous variants.

Concerning this clonotype itself: Its specificity is not known.

TCRdb redid the calling of the 5' RACE reads with MiXCR, one entry per CDR3 protein. The table includes about 90,000 distinct CDR3 sequences, around 26% detected once. Germline trimming cut 6 bases from V and 4 bases from J; bases unmatched to any gene: 3. Germline assignment: CDR1 LNHDA and CDR2 SQIVND (reference sequence). This CDR3 is built from 13 residues. The sequenced material came from blood, either unsorted or a sorted T cell fraction (not recorded which). The TCR originated in a male donor with ankylosing spondylitis or in good health (not recorded which). The chain couples TRBV19 to TRBJ1-2, with TRBD1 identical over 9 bases. The CDR3 loop is CASRGQGRYGYTF. CDR3 nucleotides: TGTGCCAGTAGAGGACAGGGGCGCTATGGCTACACCTTC.